This T cell receptor (beta chain) stems from a study of T-cell reconstitution after alpha-beta-depleted transplantation in children. Study outcomes and limitations: Reportedly, only several hundred clones from non-depleted graft cells drove alpha-beta T-cell counts at about two months. After one year, T-cell counts and TCRbeta diversity mostly came from new T cells. Surviving recipient T cells and thymic progenitors underlay high day-60 TCRbeta diversity in some patients.

This clonotype was seen a few times. The antigen remains undetermined. V gave up 0 bases and J gave up 2 bases, with 9 bases separating them. This CDR3 is built from 14 residues. The V gene's germline CDR1 is SGDLS and CDR2 YYNGEE. Unique molecular identifiers tagged the TCRbeta library. TCRdb called the PCR reads again in MiXCR, with one record for every CDR3 protein. The repertoire holds tens of thousands of distinct CDR3 sequences, with around 40% as singletons. The V gene is TRBV9, the J gene TRBJ2-7, with D possibly TRBD2 on 6 matching bases. The source was PBMCs, mostly from graft donor cells, collected 360 days after TCRalphabeta/CD19-depleted stem cell transplant. The TCR sequence derives from a male patient aged 10-17 years who had a stem cell transplant for acute lymphoblastic leukemia, so the T cells may come from the graft donor. CDR3 in DNA: TGTGCCAGCAGCGTAGGGGGGGAAACCTACGAGCAGTACTTC. It is translated as CASSVGGETYEQYF.